These T cell receptor beta chains were read from a single sample in a study of control samples from healthy donors and cancer patients. TCRdb's copy holds only in-frame clones and misses some; the assay was immunoSEQ multiplex PCR. This table holds about 39,000 clones, less than 85% found once. Sequencing was carried out using blood. The receptors stem from a man in his sixties in good health. CDR3s include the opening cysteine and the closing phenylalanine or tryptophan. Fields, in order: clone size, J gene, V gene, D gene, CDR3 DNA, CDR3 protein. The D gene is left open where the match is weak. Size is stated for part of the rows, as once, few or many counts, or as a class when the clone is expanded.

>once|TRBJ1-1|TRBV19|.
TGTGCCAGTAGTATAGTGGGTTGGCCCGAGAACACTGAAGCTTTCTTT
CASSIVGWPENTEAFF
>.|TRBJ1-1|TRBV7-2|.
TGTGCCAGCAGCGTCCGCGGCCCGAACACTGAAGCTTTCTTT
CASSVRGPNTEAFF
>.|TRBJ1-2|TRBV7-9|.
TGTGCCAGCAGCTTAGGGGAAGTTTTTAACTATGGCTACACCTTC
CASSLGEVFNYGYTF
>few|TRBJ2-3|TRBV3-1/TRBV3-2|TRBD1
TGTGCCAGCAGCCAAGATCTTGGACAGGGCACTATCACAGATACGCAGTATTTT
CASSQDLGQGTITDTQYF
>.|TRBJ2-1|TRBV5-4|.
TGTGCCAGCAGCTTGGCCACTGGGACACGGAACCGAAATGAGCAGTTCTTC
CASSLATGTRNRNEQFF
>.|TRBJ1-5|TRBV7-8|.
TGTGCCAGCAGACTAGGGGTCGATAATCAGCCCCAGCATTTT
CASRLGVDNQPQHF
>medium-sized|TRBJ1-2|TRBV5-6|.
TGTGCCAGCAGCCGTTTCCATGGCTACACCTTC
CASSRFHGYTF
>.|TRBJ1-2|TRBV7-9|.
TGTGCCAGCAGCTTAGGTACAGGGTACGGGGGCTACACCTTC
CASSLGTGYGGYTF
>few|TRBJ1-1|TRBV5-4|.
TGTGCCAGCCCCAGGATAGCCGGGACTAACGACCGTATCGACACTGAAGCTTTCTTT
CASPRIAGTNDRIDTEAFF
>.|TRBJ1-1|TRBV5-1|TRBD1
TGCGCCAGCAGCGCTAGAACAGGGGAGTCCACTGAAGCTTTCTTT
CASSARTGESTEAFF
>.|TRBJ1-4|TRBV7-2|.
TGTGCCAGCACGGGAAGTGGTGCTCTTAATGAAAAACTGTTTTTT
CASTGSGALNEKLFF
>.|TRBJ2-5|TRBV2|.
TGTGCCAGCAGTGTGAATCCGTGGGAGACCCAGTACTTC
CASSVNPWETQYF
>.|TRBJ1-2|TRBV20-1|.
TGCAGTGCTAGTGTGGAAGGATATGGCTACACCTTC
CSASVEGYGYTF
>.|TRBJ1-6|TRBV19|TRBD1
TGTGCCAGTAGGGAACAGGGGTCCACTAATAATTCACCCCTCCACTTT
CASREQGSTNNSPLHF
>.|TRBJ1-4|TRBV9|TRBD1
TGTGCCAGCAGCGTAGCTCCCGGACAGGGGGATGAAAAACTGTTTTTT
CASSVAPGQGDEKLFF
>.|TRBJ1-1|TRBV18|.
TGTGCCAGCTCACCTCAAATCGACAGGAACACTGAAGCTTTCTTT
CASSPQIDRNTEAFF